This T cell receptor (beta chain) was sequenced for a study of T cells in Graves' hyperthyroidism and ophthalmopathy. The V end lost 0 bases, the J end lost 0 bases, and 13 bases lay between the germline ends. CDR3 size: 16 residues. Germline values: CDR1 GTSNPN, CDR2 SVGIG (reference sequence). This clonotype was recorded at least ten times. RNA transcripts were the template for amplifying TCR beta CDR3 regions. Using the HTBI primer set, a first-round RT-PCR was run on the TCR CDR3. TCRdb reprocessed the multiplex PCR reads with MiXCR, giving one entry per CDR3 protein. The sample includes roughly 570,000 distinct CDR3 sequences, roughly 14% of them seen just once.

Sequenced input: blood. The chain combines TRBV30 with TRBJ2-3, with D perhaps TRBD2 (5 bases). This sequence originates from a woman aged 25 to 39 with Graves' hyperthyroidism. CDR3 region: CAWSVQLAPSTDTQYF. CDR3 coding DNA: TGTGCCTGGAGTGTACAGCTAGCTCCTAGCACAGATACGCAGTATTTT.